The 15 T cell receptor beta chains presented below share a single source sample, sequenced in a study of blood T cell repertoires in COVID-19. This table comes from immunoSEQ multiplex PCR, and its TCRdb copy is limited to in-frame clones, with some not included. The table lists 110,000 or so clones, 70% to 90% of them singletons, with 3.4% in the top ten. Sample: peripheral blood. These receptors were obtained from a middle-aged man with acute or convalescent COVID-19.

CDR3 amino acids: CASSRGGANTGELFF. The CDR3 DNA reads as TGTGCCAGCAGCCGCGGGGGGGCTAACACCGGGGAGCTGTTTTTT. The chain couples TRBV5-4 to TRBJ2-2; 9 nucleotides match TRBD2. Per germline, CDR1 SGHNT and CDR2 YYREEE (reference sequence). The CDR3 runs 15 residues. J gave up 2 bases and V 4 bases, and 3 bases lay outside the gene matches. The full variable domain, its missing parts supplied by reference TRBV5-4 and TRBJ2-2, is ETGVTQSPTHLIKTRGQQVTLRCSSQSGHNTVSWYQQALGQGPQFIFQYYREEENGRGNFPPRFSGLQFPNYSSELNVNALELDDSALYLCASSRGGANTGELFFGEGSRLTVL.

J is TRBJ2-5 and V is TRBV7-2, with TRBD2 identical over 12 bases. Germline trimming cut 2 bases from V and 5 bases from J; bases unmatched to any gene: 6. CDR1 SGHTA and CDR2 FQGNSA come from the germline V gene. The CDR3 is 16 amino acids. CDR3 coding DNA: TGTGCCAGCAGCTTAAAGGCTAGCGGGGGGGCGGAGACCCAGTACTTC. This encodes CASSLKASGGAETQYF.

The V gene is TRBV29-1, the J gene TRBJ2-7; D ambiguous. The CDR3 is made up of 12 amino acids. Trimming took 0 bases from V and 8 from J, leaving 11 bases between them. Germline lookup yields CDR1 SQVTM and CDR2 ANQGSEA. CDR3 nucleotide sequence: TGCAGCGTTGAAGATGGCCGCCCCCAGCAGTACTTC. Protein: CSVEDGRPQQYF.

V and J are TRBV27 and TRBJ2-1, with TRBD2 matching 13 bases. The trim removed 4 bases at V and 6 bases at J, leaving 3 bases unmatched. Germline V lookup: CDR1 MNHEY, CDR2 SMNVEV (reference sequence). The CDR3 spans 15 residues. The CDR3 DNA sequence: TGTGCCAGCAGTTCCGGGACTAGCGGGGTCAATGAGCAGTTCTTC. Its translation: CASSSGTSGVNEQFF.

The chain has TRBV7-2 and TRBJ1-1; D unresolved. The germline CDR1 and CDR2 sequences are SGHTA and FQGNSA. Between the trimmed V and J ends, which lost 5 bases and 1 base, there was a span of 11 bases. The CDR3 has 14 amino acids. The chain's CDR3 is CASSAGRENTEAFF. In DNA form, the CDR3 reads TGTGCCAGCAGCGCCGGACGGGAGAACACTGAAGCTTTCTTT.

V and J are TRBV30 and TRBJ1-1; the D is unclear. Between the trimmed V and J ends, which lost 4 bases and 2 bases, there was a span of 11 bases. Germline V gives CDR1 GTSNPN, CDR2 SVGIG (reference sequence). The length of the CDR3 is 13 residues. The CDR3 DNA reads TGTGCCTGGAAATGGGCTGTAAACACTGAAGCTTTCTTT. Protein sequence: CAWKWAVNTEAFF.

The rearrangement uses TRBV2 and TRBJ1-6; TRBD1 aligns across 8 bases. Looked up from germline, CDR1 is SNHLY and CDR2 is FYNNEI. CDR3 length: 16 residues. J was trimmed by 7 bases and V by 1 base; bases with no gene match: 6. CDR3 sequence (DNA): TGTGCCAGCAGTGAAGATGGAGCAGGGGGCAATTCACCCCTCCACTTT. Residues: CASSEDGAGGNSPLHF. The full variable domain, rest sourced from reference TRBV2 and TRBJ1-6, is EPEVTQTPSHQVTQMGQEVILRCVPISNHLYFYWYRQILGQKVEFLVSFYNNEISEKSEIFDDQFSVERPDGSNFTLKIRSTKLEDSAMYFCASSEDGAGGNSPLHFGNGTRLTVT.

V gene TRBV4-1 combines with J gene TRBJ2-1; the match to TRBD2 covers 11 bases. The germline gives CDR1 MGHRA, CDR2 YSYEKL. This CDR3 contains 16 residues. Germline trimming cut 0 bases from V and 12 bases from J; bases unmatched to any gene: 10. The CDR3 sequence is CASSQDVTSGALGQFF. The CDR3 DNA sequence: TGCGCCAGCAGCCAAGATGTGACTAGCGGGGCTTTGGGGCAGTTCTTC.

The chain is built from TRBV12-3 or TRBV12-4 and TRBJ2-1; D perhaps matches TRBD2 (6 bases). Trimming took off 3 bases at V and 6 bases at J, with 9 bases between the two ends. This CDR3 spans 13 amino acids. CDR3 protein: CASSLDYVNEQFF. The CDR3 DNA sequence: TGTGCCAGCAGTTTGGACTACGTCAATGAGCAGTTCTTC.

This chain links TRBV9 with TRBJ2-5; the match to TRBD2 covers 7 bases. This CDR3 is 14 amino acids long. V shed 0 bases and J 4 bases; nucleotides not matched to a gene: 3. Per germline, CDR1 SGDLS and CDR2 YYNGEE. The CDR3 sequence: CASSVAGGGETQYF. In nucleotides, the CDR3 is TGTGCCAGCAGCGTAGCGGGGGGTGGAGAGACCCAGTACTTC.

This chain links TRBV15 with TRBJ2-7, with a possible D match to TRBD1 (5 bases). V lost 3 bases and J 6 bases, leaving 30 bases between the germline ends. CDR1 is LNHNV and CDR2 is YYDKDF in the germline V gene (reference sequence). There are 19 residues in the CDR3. The CDR3 DNA reads TGTGCCACCAGCAGCCCAAATTTTTTTGAGGCAGGGAATCGACGCGAGCAGTACTTC. This codes for CATSSPNFFEAGNRREQYF.

This rearrangement joins TRBV18 to TRBJ2-7, with TRBD2 matching over 10 bases. Germline CDR1 and CDR2: KGHSH and LQKENI. J lost 0 bases, V lost 1 base, and 3 bases had no gene match. The CDR3 consists of 16 residues. The CDR3 nucleotides read TGTGCCAGCTCACCACTAGCGGGGGGAAGCTCCTACGAGCAGTACTTC. Its protein is CASSPLAGGSSYEQYF.

The chain couples TRBV7-9 to TRBJ1-4; D uncertain. Per the germline V gene, CDR1 is SEHNR and CDR2 is FQNEAQ (reference sequence). V lost 5 bases and J 6 bases, leaving 19 bases between the germline ends. The CDR3 length is 16 residues. The CDR3 region is CASSPVRVAKDEKLFF. CDR3 nucleotides: TGTGCCAGCAGCCCGGTCCGAGTAGCTAAGGATGAAAAACTGTTTTTT.

The chain has TRBV5-1 and TRBJ2-7, with 8 bases that match TRBD1. After removal of 0 bases from V and 6 bases from J, the junction contained 14 bases not matched to a gene. Looked up from germline, CDR1 is SGHRS and CDR2 is YFSETQ. The CDR3 extends over 17 amino acids. Here the CDR3 reads CASSLGPQGDFSGEQYF. For the CDR3, the DNA is TGCGCCAGCAGCTTGGGGCCACAGGGGGATTTTAGTGGCGAGCAGTACTTC.

The genes are TRBV24-1 and TRBJ2-1; maybe TRBD1 (5 bases). V was trimmed by 10 bases and J by 7 bases, leaving 16 bases between them. The CDR3 sequence is 13 residues long. Germline V gives CDR1 KGHDR, CDR2 SFDVKD. CDR3 in DNA: TGTGCCACTCAGGGTGAATCCTTTAATGAGCAGTTCTTC. Translated: CATQGESFNEQFF.